A selection of T cell receptor beta chains follows, all from one sample in a study of blood T cell repertoires in COVID-19. The data were produced by immunoSEQ multiplex PCR, yet TCRdb's version contains in-frame clones alone and is incomplete. This sample has some 94,000 clones, with around three quarters found just once. Material: peripheral blood. Source of these receptors: a woman aged 55-75 years in a cohort sampled during active or convalescent COVID-19. Both conserved end residues are part of each CDR3. A D gene is named only where the DNA matches it firmly.

- | TRBJ1-3 | TRBV6-5 | 15 | TGTGCCAGCCTGTTAATATCAGGATCTGGAAACACCATATATTTT | CASLLISGSGNTIYF
- | TRBJ1-1 | TRBV7-3 | 13 | TGTGCCAGCAGCCAGCAGGGAGGTACTGAAGCTTTCTTT | CASSQQGGTEAFF
- | TRBJ2-4 | TRBV3-1/TRBV3-2 | 14 | TGTGCCAGCAGCCGGGGGGGCGGGGAAAACATTCAGTACTTC | CASSRGGGENIQYF
- | TRBJ2-5 | TRBV7-9 | 15 | TGTGCCAGCAGTAGTCAGGGGACGATTAGCGAGACCCAGTACTTC | CASSSQGTISETQYF
TRBD1 | TRBJ1-5 | TRBV28 | 15 | TGTGCCAGCAGGCATACAGGGGCGAGCAATCAGCCCCAGCATTTT | CASRHTGASNQPQHF
TRBD2 | TRBJ2-2 | TRBV28 | 16 | TGTGCCAGCAGTTTTCGACTGGGCGGGGGAACCGGGGAGCTGTTTTTT | CASSFRLGGGTGELFF
TRBD2 | TRBJ2-5 | TRBV4-1 | 16 | TGCGCCAGCAGCCGTAATAGCGGGGGGGCTCATCAGACCCAGTACTTC | CASSRNSGGAHQTQYF
- | TRBJ2-1 | TRBV29-1 | 14 | TGCAGCGTAGAACCCGGGTTCACCTACAATGAGCAGTTCTTC | CSVEPGFTYNEQFF
TRBD2 | TRBJ2-3 | TRBV2 | 16 | TGTGCCAGCAGTGAGGTAGCGGGGGGTTTCGCAGATACGCAGTATTTT | CASSEVAGGFADTQYF
TRBD1 | TRBJ1-2 | TRBV30 | 15 | TGTGCCTGGAGTGCCCCACACAGGGGCGGTTATGGCTACACCTTC | CAWSAPHRGGYGYTF
- | TRBJ1-2 | TRBV5-4 | 14 | TGTGCCAGCAGCCTTGACCGACTTAACTATGGCTACACCTTC | CASSLDRLNYGYTF